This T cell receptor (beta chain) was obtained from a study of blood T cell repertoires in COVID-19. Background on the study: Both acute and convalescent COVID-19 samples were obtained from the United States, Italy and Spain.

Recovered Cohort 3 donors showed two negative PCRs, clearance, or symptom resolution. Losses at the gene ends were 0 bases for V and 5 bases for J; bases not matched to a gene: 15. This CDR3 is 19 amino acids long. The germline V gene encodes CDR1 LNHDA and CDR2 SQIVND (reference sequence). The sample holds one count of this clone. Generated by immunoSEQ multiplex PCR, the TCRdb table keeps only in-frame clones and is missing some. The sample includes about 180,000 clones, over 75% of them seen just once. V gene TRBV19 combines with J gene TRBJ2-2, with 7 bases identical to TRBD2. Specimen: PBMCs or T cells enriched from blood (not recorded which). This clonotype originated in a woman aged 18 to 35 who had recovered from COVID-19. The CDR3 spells CASSIDPAGKSLGTGELFF. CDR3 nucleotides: TGTGCCAGTAGTATAGATCCAGCGGGAAAGTCCTTGGGGACCGGGGAGCTGTTTTTT.